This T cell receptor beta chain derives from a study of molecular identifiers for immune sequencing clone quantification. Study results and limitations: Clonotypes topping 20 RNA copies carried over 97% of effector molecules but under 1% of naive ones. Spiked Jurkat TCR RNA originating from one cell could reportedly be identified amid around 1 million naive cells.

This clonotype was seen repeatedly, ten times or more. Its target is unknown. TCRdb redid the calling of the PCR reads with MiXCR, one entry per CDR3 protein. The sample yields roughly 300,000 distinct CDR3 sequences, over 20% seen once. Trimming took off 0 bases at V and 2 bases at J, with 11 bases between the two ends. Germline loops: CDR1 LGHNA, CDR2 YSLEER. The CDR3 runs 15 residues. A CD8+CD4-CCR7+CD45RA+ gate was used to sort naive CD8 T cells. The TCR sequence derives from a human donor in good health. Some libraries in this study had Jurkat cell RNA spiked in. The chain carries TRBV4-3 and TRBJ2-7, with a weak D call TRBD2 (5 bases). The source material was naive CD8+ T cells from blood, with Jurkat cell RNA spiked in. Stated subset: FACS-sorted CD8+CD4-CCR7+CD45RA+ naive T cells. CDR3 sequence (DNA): TGCGCCAGCAGCCAAGACCGGAGCGGCCCCTACGAGCAGTACTTC. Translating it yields CASSQDRSGPYEQYF.